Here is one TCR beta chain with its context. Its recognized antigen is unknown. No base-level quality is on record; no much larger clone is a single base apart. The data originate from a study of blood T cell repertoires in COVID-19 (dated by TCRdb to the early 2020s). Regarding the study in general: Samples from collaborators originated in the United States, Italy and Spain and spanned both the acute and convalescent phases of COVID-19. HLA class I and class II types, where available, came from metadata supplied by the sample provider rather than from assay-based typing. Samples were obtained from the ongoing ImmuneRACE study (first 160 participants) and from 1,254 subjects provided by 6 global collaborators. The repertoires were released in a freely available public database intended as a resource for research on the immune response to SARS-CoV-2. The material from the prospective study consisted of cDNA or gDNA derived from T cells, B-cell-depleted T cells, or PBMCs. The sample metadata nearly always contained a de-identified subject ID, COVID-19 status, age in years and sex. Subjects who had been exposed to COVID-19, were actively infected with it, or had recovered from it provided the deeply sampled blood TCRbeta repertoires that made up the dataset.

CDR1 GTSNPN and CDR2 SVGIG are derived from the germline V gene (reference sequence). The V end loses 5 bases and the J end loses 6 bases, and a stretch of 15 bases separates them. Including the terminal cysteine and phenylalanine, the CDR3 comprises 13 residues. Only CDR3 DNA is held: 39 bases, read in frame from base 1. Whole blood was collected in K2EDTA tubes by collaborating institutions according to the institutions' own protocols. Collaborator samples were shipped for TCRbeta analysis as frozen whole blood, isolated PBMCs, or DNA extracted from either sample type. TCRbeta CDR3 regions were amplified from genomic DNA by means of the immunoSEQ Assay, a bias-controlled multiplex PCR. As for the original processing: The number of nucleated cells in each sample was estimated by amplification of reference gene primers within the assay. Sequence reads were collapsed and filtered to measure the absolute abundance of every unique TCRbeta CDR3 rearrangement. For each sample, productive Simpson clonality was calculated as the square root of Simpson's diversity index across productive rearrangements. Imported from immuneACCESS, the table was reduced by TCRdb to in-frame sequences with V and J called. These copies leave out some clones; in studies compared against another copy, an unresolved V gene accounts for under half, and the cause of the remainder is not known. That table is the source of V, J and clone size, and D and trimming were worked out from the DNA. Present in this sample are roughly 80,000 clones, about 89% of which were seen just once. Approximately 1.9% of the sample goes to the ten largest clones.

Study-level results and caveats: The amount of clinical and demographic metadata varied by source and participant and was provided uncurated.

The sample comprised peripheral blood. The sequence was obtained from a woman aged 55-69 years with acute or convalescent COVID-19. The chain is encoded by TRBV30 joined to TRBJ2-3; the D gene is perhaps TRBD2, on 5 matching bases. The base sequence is TGTGCCTGGGGGTCGTCCGGGATGGATACGCAGTATTTT. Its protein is CAWGSSGMDTQYF.